Below, 10 T cell receptor beta chains from the same sample are listed, as sequenced in a study of blood T cells in healthy people across ages. With a J-beta primer mix and a sample-barcoded 5' primer, a second PCR ran roughly 6 to 12 cycles. One entry per CDR3 protein results from TCRdb running MiXCR on the 5' RACE reads. The sample carries about 570,000 distinct CDR3 sequences, 27% recorded once. Separately, the same data were catalogued under a study of T cells of mothers and their children.

The sample comprised blood. The receptors stem from a boy between 2 and 10 years old in good health.

This clonotype has just one count. The chain links TRBV14 to TRBJ1-1; no firm D call. Trimming left V 4 bases short and J 1 base short, with 7 bases between. Germline V lookup: CDR1 SGHDN, CDR2 FVKESK. This CDR3 contains 13 residues. In nucleotides, the CDR3 is TGTGCCAGCAGCCTACACGGGAACACTGAAGCTTTCTTT. Protein sequence: CASSLHGNTEAFF.

The chain is built from TRBV2 and TRBJ1-4; D ambiguous. From germline, CDR1 is SNHLY and CDR2 FYNNEI. CDR3 length equals 13 residues. V dropped 7 bases and J dropped 5 bases, with 11 bases sitting between them. The CDR3 DNA reads as TGTGCCAGCAACGAAGAAGGAAATGAAAAACTGTTTTTT. Encoded protein: CASNEEGNEKLFF.

The table lists this clonotype with many counts. The genes are TRBV19 and TRBJ2-5; 7 nucleotides align to TRBD1. This CDR3 contains 14 residues. The J segment lost 1 base and the V segment lost 6 bases, leaving 5 bases of the junction unmatched. CDR1 is LNHDA and CDR2 is SQIVND in the germline V gene (reference sequence). CDR3 nucleotide sequence: TGTGCCAGTAGACCGACAGGGTCCCAAGAGACCCAGTACTTC. Its protein is CASRPTGSQETQYF.

This rearrangement joins TRBV5-5 to TRBJ2-1; 7 bases match TRBD1. With 3 bases clipped from V and 4 bases from J, the junction kept 7 bases outside the gene matches. CDR1 is SGHKS and CDR2 is YYEKEE in the germline V gene (reference sequence). The CDR3 covers 15 residues. CDR3 in DNA: TGTGCCAGCAGCTCTCTCTCGGGACAGTACAATGAGCAGTTCTTC. Amino acids: CASSSLSGQYNEQFF.

The chain has TRBV20-1 and TRBJ2-1; 7 nucleotides align to TRBD1. The J call may be mistaken, given a closer DNA end match to TRBJ2-5. The CDR3 runs to 14 residues. Germline lookup yields CDR1 DFQATT and CDR2 SNEGSKA (reference sequence). CDR3 sequence: CSPVEEQGRGTQYF. For the CDR3, the DNA is TGCAGTCCGGTGGAGGAACAGGGGCGAGGGACCCAGTACTTC.

This clonotype was detected only once. This chain joins TRBV18 and TRBJ2-7, with 8 bases matching TRBD2. The junction had 7 bases not matched to a gene; V was cut back by 3 bases and J by 3 bases. Germline loops: CDR1 KGHSH, CDR2 LQKENI. The CDR3 has 15 amino acids. The CDR3 DNA reads as TGTGCCAGCTCACCGAGAGCGGGAGCGGGCTACGAGCAGTACTTC. Its protein product is CASSPRAGAGYEQYF.

V is TRBV15 and J is TRBJ2-3; D is ambiguous. This CDR3 spans 17 amino acids. In germline, CDR1 is LNHNV, CDR2 YYDKDF (reference sequence). Trimming shortened V by 4 bases and J by 3 bases, and 20 bases separated the two germline ends. The DNA for the CDR3 is TGTGCCACCAGCAAAACCTCTTGGCAGGTCGCAACAGATACGCAGTATTTT. Translated: CATSKTSWQVATDTQYF.

This clonotype was picked up a small number of times. The chain recombines TRBV20-1 with TRBJ2-4, with a possible D match to TRBD1 (6 bases). The CDR3 extends over 15 amino acids. The V end lost 0 bases, the J end lost 0 bases, and 9 bases lay between the germline ends. The germline V gene encodes CDR1 DFQATT and CDR2 SNEGSKA (reference sequence). As DNA, the CDR3 is TGCAGTGCTAGAGATGGACAGTTAGCCAAAAACATTCAGTACTTC. This translates into CSARDGQLAKNIQYF.

This clonotype is a singleton in its sample. V and J are TRBV7-2 and TRBJ2-1, with a tentative D call TRBD1 (6 bases). There are 12 residues in the CDR3. Germline V gives CDR1 SGHTA, CDR2 FQGNSA. The V and J ends lost 3 bases and 9 bases respectively, with 9 bases between them. The CDR3 DNA is TGTGCCAGCAGCTTGGGACAAACTGAGCAGTTCTTC. It encodes CASSLGQTEQFF.

On this clonotype itself: At one of its ends the junction is not consistent with the germline gene, which may arise from a read error. The chain joins TRBV6-5 to TRBJ2-3; 10 bases agree with TRBD2. Germline V gene lookup returns CDR1 MNHEY and CDR2 SVGAGI. The CDR3 loop spans 19 amino acids. The CDR3 region is CASSYSLLLASGGTDTRYF. In nucleotides, the CDR3 is TGTGCCAGCAGTTACTCCCTTCTCTTGGCTAGCGGGGGTACGGATACGCGGTATTTT.